The clone carrying this T cell receptor (beta chain) came up a few times. This CDR3 is 16 amino acids long. Germline V gene data show CDR1 as LNHDA and CDR2 as SQIVND (reference sequence). The ends were cut back, 3 bases at V and 5 bases at J, with 19 bases in the middle. Using its own MiXCR run on the 5' RACE reads, TCRdb lists one record per CDR3 protein. The sample includes around 610,000 distinct CDR3 sequences, roughly 13% of them seen just once. The sample comes from a study of T cells after yellow fever vaccination. The sequence was collected from a man aged 25 to 45 who received the YFV17D yellow fever vaccine. V is TRBV19 and J is TRBJ2-5, with a weak D call TRBD1 (6 bases). Sample: PBMCs, taken on the day of the yellow fever booster vaccination. CDR3 region: CASSIGQGRLGETQYF. DNA for the CDR3: TGTGCCAGTAGTATCGGCCAGGGGCGCTTAGGCGAGACCCAGTACTTC.